A selection of T cell receptor beta chains follows, all from one sample in a study of cytomegalovirus exposure and HLA in healthy donors. Only in-frame clones appear in the TCRdb table, and some are missing; sequencing was by immunoSEQ multiplex PCR. The table shows about 200,000 clones, with about 81% occurring only once. The sequenced sample was PBMCs. The source of these receptors is a woman in her thirties in good health and CMV-seronegative. The CDR3 runs from the conserved cysteine through the conserved F or W. A D gene is named only where the DNA matches it firmly. Clone size appears in some rows only: once, few, many, or a class for an expanded clone.

j_gene | v_gene | d_gene | abundance | CDR3aa | CDR3nt
TRBJ1-1 | TRBV6-1 | NA | NA | CASSDQGLTEAFF | TGTGCCAGCAGTGATCAGGGGTTGACTGAAGCTTTCTTT
TRBJ1-5 | TRBV19 | NA | few | CASSIRNRHSNQPQHF | TGTGCCAGTAGTATAAGGAACAGGCATAGCAATCAGCCCCAGCATTTT
TRBJ2-7 | TRBV7-6 | NA | NA | CASSSHSGQQYF | TGTGCCAGCAGCTCTCACAGTGGCCAGCAGTACTTC
TRBJ1-5 | TRBV30 | TRBD1 | NA | CAWSPRGDRVWQPQHF | TGTGCCTGGAGTCCCCGAGGGGACAGGGTTTGGCAGCCCCAGCATTTT
TRBJ1-5 | TRBV19 | NA | NA | CASSRGQFNQPQHF | TGTGCCAGTAGTCGAGGACAGTTCAATCAGCCCCAGCATTTT
TRBJ1-1 | TRBV18 | NA | once | CASSVGGNTEAFF | TGTGCCAGCTCAGTAGGAGGGAACACTGAAGCTTTCTTT
TRBJ1-2 | TRBV6-1 | TRBD1 | few | CASSGNRGAGYTF | TGTGCCAGCAGTGGAAACAGGGGGGCTGGCTACACCTTC
TRBJ2-1 | TRBV28 | NA | NA | CASITQRGGADEQFF | TGTGCCAGCATTACCCAACGTGGAGGAGCCGATGAGCAGTTCTTC
TRBJ2-5 | TRBV28 | TRBD2 | NA | CASSLLAGEQETQYF | TGTGCCAGCAGTCTGCTAGCGGGGGAACAAGAGACCCAGTACTTC
TRBJ1-2 | TRBV2 | NA | few | CASPGRDYGYTF | TGTGCCAGCCCAGGGAGGGACTATGGCTACACCTTC
TRBJ1-2 | TRBV5-1 | NA | NA | CASSMTGEESNYGYTF | TGCGCCAGCAGCATGACAGGAGAGGAGTCTAACTATGGCTACACCTTC
TRBJ2-2 | TRBV19 | TRBD2 | few | CASSRTSGVGELFF | TGTGCCAGTAGTCGGACTAGCGGAGTCGGGGAGCTGTTTTTT
TRBJ2-1 | TRBV5-1 | NA | NA | CASSLSRSSYNEQFF | TGCGCCAGCAGCTTGTCGCGGAGCTCCTACAATGAGCAGTTCTTC
TRBJ1-5 | TRBV10-3 | NA | few | CAISEIEGTQHF | TGTGCCATCAGTGAGATCGAGGGAACCCAGCATTTT
TRBJ1-4 | TRBV5-6 | NA | NA | CASRLRGSNEKLFF | TGTGCCAGCCGCTTGCGGGGATCTAATGAAAAACTGTTTTTT
TRBJ2-2 | TRBV5-1 | TRBD1 | NA | CASSSGQGAGTGELFF | TGCGCCAGCAGCTCGGGACAGGGGGCAGGGACCGGGGAGCTGTTTTTT
TRBJ2-1 | TRBV7-2 | TRBD2 | NA | CASSLESSGSYNEQFF | TGTGCCAGCAGCTTAGAATCCAGCGGGAGCTACAATGAGCAGTTCTTC
TRBJ2-7 | TRBV7-6 | TRBD2 | NA | CASSLGSSGARYEQYF | TGTGCCAGCAGCTTAGGGTCGAGCGGGGCTCGGTACGAGCAGTACTTC
TRBJ2-7 | TRBV28 | NA | NA | CASSYSYEQYF | TGTGCCAGCAGCTACTCCTACGAGCAGTACTTC
TRBJ2-1 | TRBV11-3 | TRBD2 | NA | CASSLTSGNRVNEQFF | TGTGCCAGCAGCTTAACTAGCGGGAATAGGGTCAATGAGCAGTTCTTC
TRBJ1-6 | TRBV18 | NA | NA | CASSPRQGLNSPLHF | TGTGCCAGCTCACCAAGGCAGGGCCTGAATTCACCCCTCCACTTT
TRBJ1-5 | TRBV2 | NA | NA | CASDKGLNQPQHF | TGTGCCAGCGACAAAGGCCTCAATCAGCCCCAGCATTTT
TRBJ2-7 | TRBV7-9 | NA | NA | CASSQDRTAILEQYF | TGTGCCAGCAGCCAAGACCGGACAGCGATCTTGGAGCAGTACTTC
TRBJ1-2 | TRBV11-2 | TRBD1 | NA | CASSRDRGVANYGYTF | TGTGCCAGCAGCCGAGACAGGGGGGTAGCTAACTATGGCTACACCTTC
TRBJ2-5 | TRBV30 | NA | NA | CAWTPPGRGRFLETQYF | TGTGCCTGGACCCCCCCGGGCAGGGGGAGGTTTTTGGAGACCCAGTACTTC